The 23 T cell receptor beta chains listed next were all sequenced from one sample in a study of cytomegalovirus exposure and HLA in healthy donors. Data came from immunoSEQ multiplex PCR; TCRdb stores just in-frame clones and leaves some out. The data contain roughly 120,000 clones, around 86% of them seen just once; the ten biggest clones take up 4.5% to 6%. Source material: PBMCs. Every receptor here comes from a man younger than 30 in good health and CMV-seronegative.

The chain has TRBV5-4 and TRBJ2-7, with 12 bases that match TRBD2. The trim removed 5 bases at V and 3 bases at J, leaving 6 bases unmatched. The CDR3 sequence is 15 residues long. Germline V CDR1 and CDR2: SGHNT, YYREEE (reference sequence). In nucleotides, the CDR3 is TGTGCCAGCAGAGACCAGACTAGCGGGAGCTACGAGCAGTACTTC. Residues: CASRDQTSGSYEQYF.

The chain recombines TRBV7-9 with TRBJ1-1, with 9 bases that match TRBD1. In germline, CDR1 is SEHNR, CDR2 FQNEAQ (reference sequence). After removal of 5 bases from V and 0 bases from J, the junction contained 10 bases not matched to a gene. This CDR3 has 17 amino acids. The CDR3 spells CASSTGTGRMMNTEAFF. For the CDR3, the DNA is TGTGCCAGCAGCACCGGGACAGGGAGGATGATGAACACTGAAGCTTTCTTT. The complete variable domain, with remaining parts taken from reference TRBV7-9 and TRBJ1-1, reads DTGVSQNPRHKITKRGQNVTFRCDPISEHNRLYWYRQTLGQGPEFLTYFQNEAQLEKSRLLSDRFSAERPKGSFSTLEIQRTEQGDSAMYLCASSTGTGRMMNTEAFFGQGTRLTVV.

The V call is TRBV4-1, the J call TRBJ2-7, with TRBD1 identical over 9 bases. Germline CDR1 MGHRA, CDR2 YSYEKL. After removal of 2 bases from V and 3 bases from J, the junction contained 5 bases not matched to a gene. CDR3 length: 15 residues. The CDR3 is CASSQPGQGIYEQYF. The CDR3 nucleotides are TGCGCCAGCAGCCAACCGGGACAGGGAATCTACGAGCAGTACTTC.

In nucleotides, the CDR3 is TGTGCCAGCAGTCATTTTCCTAGGAAAGAAGCTTTCTTT. The encoded protein is CASSHFPRKEAFF. V is TRBV7-9 and J is TRBJ1-1; D call uncertain. Germline V gives CDR1 SEHNR, CDR2 FQNEAQ (reference sequence). With 6 bases removed from V and 8 bases from J, the gap between germline ends came to 16 bases. CDR3 size: 13 residues.

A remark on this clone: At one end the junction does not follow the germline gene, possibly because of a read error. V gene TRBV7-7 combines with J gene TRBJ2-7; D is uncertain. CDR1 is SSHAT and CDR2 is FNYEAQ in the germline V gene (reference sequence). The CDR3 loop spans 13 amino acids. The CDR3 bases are TGTGCTAGCAGCTTAGGGTTGTCAGACGAGCAGTACTTC. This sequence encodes CASSLGLSDEQYF.

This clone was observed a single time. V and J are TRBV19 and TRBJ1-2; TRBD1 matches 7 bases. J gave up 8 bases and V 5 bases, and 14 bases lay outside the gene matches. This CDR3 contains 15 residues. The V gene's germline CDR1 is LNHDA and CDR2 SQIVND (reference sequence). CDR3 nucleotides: TGTGCCAGTAGTCGCCGGGACAGTTTCTATGGCGGCTACACCTTC. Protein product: CASSRRDSFYGGYTF.

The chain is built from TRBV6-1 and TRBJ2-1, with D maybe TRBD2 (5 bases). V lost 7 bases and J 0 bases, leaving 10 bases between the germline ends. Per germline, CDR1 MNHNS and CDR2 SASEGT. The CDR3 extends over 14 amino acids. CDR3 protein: CASNPRDSYNEQFF. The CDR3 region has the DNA TGTGCCAGCAACCCCCGGGACTCCTACAATGAGCAGTTCTTC.

CDR3: CASPTGTGRNTGELFF. For the CDR3, the DNA is TGTGCCAGCCCCACCGGGACAGGGAGGAACACCGGGGAGCTGTTTTTT. This sequence joins TRBV7-9 and TRBJ2-2; 9 positions agree with TRBD1. J was trimmed by 1 base and V by 8 bases; bases with no gene match: 8. Germline-derived CDR1 and CDR2 are SEHNR and FQNEAQ (reference sequence). The CDR3 is made up of 16 amino acids.

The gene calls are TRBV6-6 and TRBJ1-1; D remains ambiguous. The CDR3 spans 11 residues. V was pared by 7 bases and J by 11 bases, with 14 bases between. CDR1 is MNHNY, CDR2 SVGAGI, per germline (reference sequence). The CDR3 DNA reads TGTGCCAGCATGGAAGCTCTCGGGGCTTTCTTT. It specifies CASMEALGAFF.

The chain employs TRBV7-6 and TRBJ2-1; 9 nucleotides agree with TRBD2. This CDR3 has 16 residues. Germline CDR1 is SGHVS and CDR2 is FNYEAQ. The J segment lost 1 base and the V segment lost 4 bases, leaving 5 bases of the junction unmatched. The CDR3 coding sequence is TGTGCCAGCAGCTCCCCCCTAGCGGGATCCTACAATGAGCAGTTCTTC. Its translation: CASSSPLAGSYNEQFF.

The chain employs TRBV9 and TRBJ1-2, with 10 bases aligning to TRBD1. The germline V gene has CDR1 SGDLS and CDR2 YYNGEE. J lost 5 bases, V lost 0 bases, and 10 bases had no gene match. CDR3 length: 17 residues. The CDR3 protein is CASSVGGQGKSIYGYTF. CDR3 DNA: TGTGCCAGCAGCGTAGGGGGACAGGGGAAGAGTATTTATGGCTACACCTTC.

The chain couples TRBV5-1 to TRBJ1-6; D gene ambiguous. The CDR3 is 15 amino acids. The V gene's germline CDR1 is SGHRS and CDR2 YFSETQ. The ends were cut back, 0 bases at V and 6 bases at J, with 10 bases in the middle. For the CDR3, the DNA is TGCGCCAGCAGCTTGGGGAGGGTCGGTAATTCACCCCTCCACTTT. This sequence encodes CASSLGRVGNSPLHF.

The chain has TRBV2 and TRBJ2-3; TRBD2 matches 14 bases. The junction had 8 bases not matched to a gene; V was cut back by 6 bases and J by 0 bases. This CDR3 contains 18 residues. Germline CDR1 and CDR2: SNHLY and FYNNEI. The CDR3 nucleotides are TGTGCCAGCAGCCACCGGACTAGCGGGAGGACTAGCACAGATACGCAGTATTTT. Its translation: CASSHRTSGRTSTDTQYF.

In DNA form, the CDR3 reads TGTGCCAGCAGTCGGATTAGCGGGGGGGCGGCAGGTGGGGAGCTGTTTTTT. Translation gives CASSRISGGAAGGELFF. This chain uses TRBV27 with TRBJ2-2, with 11 nucleotides matching TRBD2. The CDR3 has 17 residues. Germline V gene lookup returns CDR1 MNHEY and CDR2 SMNVEV (reference sequence). Unmatched junction bases numbered 13, after V lost 5 bases and J lost 8 bases.

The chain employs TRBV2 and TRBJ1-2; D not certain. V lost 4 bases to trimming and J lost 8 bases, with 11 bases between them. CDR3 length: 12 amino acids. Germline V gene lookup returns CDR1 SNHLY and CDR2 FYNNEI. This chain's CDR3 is CASSAVPGGYTF. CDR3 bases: TGTGCCAGCAGTGCGGTCCCCGGGGGCTACACCTTC.

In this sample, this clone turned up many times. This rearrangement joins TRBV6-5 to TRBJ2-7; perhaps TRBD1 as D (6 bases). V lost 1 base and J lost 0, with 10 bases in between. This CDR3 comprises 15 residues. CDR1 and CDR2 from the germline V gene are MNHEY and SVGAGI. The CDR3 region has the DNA TGTGCCAGCAGTTACTTGCAGGACAGCTCCTACGAGCAGTACTTC. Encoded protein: CASSYLQDSSYEQYF.

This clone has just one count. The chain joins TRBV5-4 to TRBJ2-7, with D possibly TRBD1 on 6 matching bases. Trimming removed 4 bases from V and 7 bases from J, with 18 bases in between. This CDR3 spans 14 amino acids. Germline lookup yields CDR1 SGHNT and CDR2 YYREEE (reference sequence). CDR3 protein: CASSLTGKSGEQYF. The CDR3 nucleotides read TGTGCCAGCAGCCTGACAGGCAAATCGGGGGAGCAGTACTTC. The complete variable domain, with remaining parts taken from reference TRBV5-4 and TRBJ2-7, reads ETGVTQSPTHLIKTRGQQVTLRCSSQSGHNTVSWYQQALGQGPQFIFQYYREEENGRGNFPPRFSGLQFPNYSSELNVNALELDDSALYLCASSLTGKSGEQYFGPGTRLTVT.

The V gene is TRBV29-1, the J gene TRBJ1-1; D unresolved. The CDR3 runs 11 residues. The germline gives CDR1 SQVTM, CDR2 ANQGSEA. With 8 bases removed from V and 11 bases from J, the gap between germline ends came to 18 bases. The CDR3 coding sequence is TGCAGCTCCTATCTGGGCCGCGAGGCTTTCTTT. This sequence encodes CSSYLGREAFF.

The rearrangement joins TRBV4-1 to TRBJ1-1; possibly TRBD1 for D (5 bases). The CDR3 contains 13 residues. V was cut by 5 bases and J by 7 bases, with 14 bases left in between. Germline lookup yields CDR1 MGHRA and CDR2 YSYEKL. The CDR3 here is CASSTQGLGEAFF. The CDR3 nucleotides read TGCGCCAGCAGCACGCAGGGTCTCGGTGAAGCTTTCTTT.

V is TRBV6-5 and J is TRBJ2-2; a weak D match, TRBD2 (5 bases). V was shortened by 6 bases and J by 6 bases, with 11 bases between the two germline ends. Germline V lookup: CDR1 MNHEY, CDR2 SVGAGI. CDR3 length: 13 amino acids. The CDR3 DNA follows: TGTGCCAGCAGCCTACTAGATCCCGGGGAGCTGTTTTTT. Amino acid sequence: CASSLLDPGELFF.

The CDR3 protein is CASSFMDRDRPEQYF. The CDR3 nucleotides read TGTGCCAGCAGCTTTATGGACAGGGATCGCCCCGAGCAGTACTTC. The chain employs TRBV7-2 and TRBJ2-7; 8 nucleotides line up with TRBD1. This CDR3 comprises 15 residues. Germline CDR1 SGHTA, CDR2 FQGNSA. The ends lost 3 bases at V and 6 bases at J; junction bases unmatched: 10.

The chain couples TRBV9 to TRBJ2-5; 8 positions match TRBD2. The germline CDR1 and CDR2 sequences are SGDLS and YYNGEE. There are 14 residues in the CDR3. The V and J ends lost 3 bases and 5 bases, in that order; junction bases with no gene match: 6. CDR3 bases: TGTGCCAGCAGCGACCTCGGGGGGGGTGAGACCCAGTACTTC. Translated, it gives CASSDLGGGETQYF.

The CDR3 DNA sequence: TGTGCCAGCAGCTCCCTAGGGGGCGGGGCCTACAATGAGCAGTTCTTC. It translates to CASSSLGGGAYNEQFF. The chain combines TRBV7-9 with TRBJ2-1; D may be TRBD1 (7 bases). Germline V gives CDR1 SEHNR, CDR2 FQNEAQ (reference sequence). V was pared by 4 bases and J by 2 bases, with 15 bases between. The CDR3 consists of 16 residues.